The rows below give T cell receptor beta chains drawn from one sample of a study of blood T cell repertoires in COVID-19. Sequenced by immunoSEQ multiplex PCR; TCRdb stores in-frame clones only, minus some. The sample records some 230,000 clones, approximately 80% being singletons. The sequenced material came from peripheral blood. All receptors come from a woman aged 50 to 60 with acute or convalescent COVID-19. Both conserved end residues are part of each CDR3. The D gene is left open where the match is weak. Clone size is not always given. Where it is, it says once, few, many or a class for expanded clones.

V gene	clone size	D gene	J gene	CDR3 DNA	CDR3 protein
TRBV6-4	.	TRBD1	TRBJ2-2	TGTGCCAGCAGATGGACAGGGGGCGACACCGGGGAGCTGTTTTTT	CASRWTGGDTGELFF
TRBV12-3/TRBV12-4	.	.	TRBJ1-1	TGTGCCAGCAGTCAGACAGTTATGTATGAAGCTTTCTTT	CASSQTVMYEAFF
TRBV18	.	.	TRBJ1-1	TGTGCCAGCTCCGAAGGTCGGGGGACTGAAGCTTTCTTT	CASSEGRGTEAFF
TRBV23-1	.	.	TRBJ2-7	TGCGCCAGCAGACCTAGGACATTGACCTACGAGCAGTACTTC	CASRPRTLTYEQYF
TRBV28	.	.	TRBJ1-6	TGTGCCAGCAGTTTAACAGTATTGGGAGGTTCACCCCTCCACTTT	CASSLTVLGGSPLHF
TRBV12-3/TRBV12-4	.	TRBD2	TRBJ2-3	TGTGCCAGCAGGGAGGGGGGACTAGCCGTTACCTTT	CASREGGLAVTF
TRBV9	.	.	TRBJ2-3	TGTGCCAGCAGCGTAGCCCCCGTGGGGCGGGATACGCAGTATTTT	CASSVAPVGRDTQYF
TRBV6-6	.	.	TRBJ2-5	TGTGCCAGCGAGGTTGCGGGCCAAGAGACCCAGTACTTC	CASEVAGQETQYF
TRBV5-1	.	.	TRBJ2-5	TGCGCCAGCAGCTTGGGGCAGGGGCGAGAGACCCAGTACTTC	CASSLGQGRETQYF
TRBV19	.	.	TRBJ2-2	TGTGCCAGTAGTATCTGGACAGAGACCGGGGAGCTGTTTTTT	CASSIWTETGELFF
TRBV5-4	.	.	TRBJ2-5	TGTGCCAGCAGCGGGGACACTCAAGAGACCCAGTACTTC	CASSGDTQETQYF
TRBV2	.	TRBD2	TRBJ2-7	TGTGCCAGCAGTCCGGGACTAGCGGTCTCCTACGAGCAGTACTTC	CASSPGLAVSYEQYF
TRBV7-8	.	.	TRBJ2-1	TGTGCCAGCAGCTTAATTGGACTCTCCTCCTACAATGAGCAGTTCTTC	CASSLIGLSSYNEQFF
TRBV2	.	.	TRBJ1-1	TGTGCCGCACTGACAGAAGACACTGAAGCTTTCTTT	CAALTEDTEAFF
TRBV14	.	TRBD2	TRBJ2-1	TGTGCCAGCAGCCAAGGGACTAGCTTATCGAATGAGCAGTTCTTC	CASSQGTSLSNEQFF
TRBV28	.	.	TRBJ1-1	TGTGCCAGCAGTTTGGACTGGAACACTGAAGCTTTCTTT	CASSLDWNTEAFF
TRBV5-1	.	TRBD1	TRBJ2-2	TGCGCCAGCAGCTCCCGGGACAGGGGTCCCGGGGAGCTGTTTTTT	CASSSRDRGPGELFF
TRBV5-6	.	TRBD2	TRBJ2-1	TGTGCCAGCAGCAATAGCGGGGGGTCGGCCTACAATGAGCAGTTCTTC	CASSNSGGSAYNEQFF
TRBV19	once	.	TRBJ1-1	TGTGCCAGTAGTATTTTGGTCAGGGGCGCTGAAGCTTTCTTT	CASSILVRGAEAFF
TRBV27	.	.	TRBJ1-6	TGTGCCAGCAGTTTTCGAGGGAATAATTCACCCCTCCACTTT	CASSFRGNNSPLHF
TRBV14	.	.	TRBJ2-2	TGTGCCAGCAGCCAAGGAGACTCGAACACCGGGGAGCTGTTTTTT	CASSQGDSNTGELFF
TRBV19	.	.	TRBJ1-6	TGTGCCAGTAGTTGGGACATGAATAATTCACCCCTCCACTTT	CASSWDMNNSPLHF